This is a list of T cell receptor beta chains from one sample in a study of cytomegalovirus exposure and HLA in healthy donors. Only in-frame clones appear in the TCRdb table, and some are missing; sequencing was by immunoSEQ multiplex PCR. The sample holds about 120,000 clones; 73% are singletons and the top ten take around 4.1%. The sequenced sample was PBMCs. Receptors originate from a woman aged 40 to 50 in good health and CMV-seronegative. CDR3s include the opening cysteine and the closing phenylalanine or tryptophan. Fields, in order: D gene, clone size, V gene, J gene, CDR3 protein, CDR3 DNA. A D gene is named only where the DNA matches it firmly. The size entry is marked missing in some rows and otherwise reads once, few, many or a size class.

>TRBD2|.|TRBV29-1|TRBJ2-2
CSVNSGRPTGELFF
TGCAGCGTAAATAGCGGGAGACCCACCGGGGAGCTGTTTTTT
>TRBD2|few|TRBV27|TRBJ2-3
CASSTRTSGTDTQYF
TGTGCCAGCAGTACGAGGACTAGCGGGACAGATACGCAGTATTTT
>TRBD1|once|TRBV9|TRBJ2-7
CASSVGGQDYEQYF
TGTGCCAGCAGCGTAGGCGGACAGGATTACGAGCAGTACTTC
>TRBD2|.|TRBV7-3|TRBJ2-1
CASSFRAGDYNEQFF
TGTGCCAGCAGCTTCCGTGCGGGGGACTACAATGAGCAGTTCTTC
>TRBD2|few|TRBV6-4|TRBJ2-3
CASSDSTGGPTDTQYF
TGTGCCAGCAGTGACTCGACGGGGGGTCCCACAGATACGCAGTATTTT
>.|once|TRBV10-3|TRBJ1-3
CAGGGGASSGNTIYF
TGTGCCGGAGGCGGAGGGGCAAGCTCTGGAAACACCATATATTTT
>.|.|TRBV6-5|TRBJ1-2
CASSYSREGYGYTF
TGTGCCAGCAGTTACTCCAGGGAGGGGTATGGCTACACCTTC
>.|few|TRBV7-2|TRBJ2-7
CASSLGGPASYEQYF
TGTGCCAGCAGCTTAGGGGGGCCGGCCTCCTACGAGCAGTACTTC
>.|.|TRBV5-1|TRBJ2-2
CASSSTGSPGTGELFF
TGCGCCAGCAGCTCCACAGGGTCTCCGGGAACCGGGGAGCTGTTTTTT
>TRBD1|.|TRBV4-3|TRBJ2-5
CASSQNSGGETQYF
TGCGCCAGCAGCCAAAATTCAGGGGGAGAGACCCAGTACTTC
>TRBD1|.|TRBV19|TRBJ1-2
CASRRTGGRSGGYTF
TGTGCCAGTAGGAGGACAGGGGGCCGTAGTGGTGGCTACACCTTC
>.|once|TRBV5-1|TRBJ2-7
CASSLAGNPKTYEQYF
TGCGCCAGCAGCTTGGCAGGCAACCCCAAAACCTACGAGCAGTACTTC
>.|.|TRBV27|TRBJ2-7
CASSPQRDWGGEQYF
TGTGCCAGCAGTCCGCAGAGGGACTGGGGAGGAGAGCAGTACTTC
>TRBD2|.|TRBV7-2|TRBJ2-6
CASTPTSGSSGANVLTF
TGTGCCAGCACCCCGACTAGCGGGAGCTCTGGGGCCAACGTCCTGACTTTC
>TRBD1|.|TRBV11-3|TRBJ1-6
CASSLVARQGVQSPLHF
TGTGCCAGCAGCTTAGTAGCCCGACAGGGGGTACAGTCACCCCTCCACTTT
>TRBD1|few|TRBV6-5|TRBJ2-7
CASSYQTGVFSYEQYF
TGTGCCAGCAGTTATCAAACAGGGGTCTTCAGCTACGAGCAGTACTTC
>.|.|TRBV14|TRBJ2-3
CASSQGGTQYF
TGTGCCAGCAGCCAGGGGGGTACGCAGTATTTT
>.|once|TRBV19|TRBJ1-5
CASSMNRFKVQPQHF
TGTGCCAGTAGTATGAACAGGTTTAAGGTTCAGCCCCAGCATTTT
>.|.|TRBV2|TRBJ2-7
CASSEAGRDYEQYF
TGTGCCAGCAGTGAAGCTGGCAGGGACTACGAGCAGTACTTC
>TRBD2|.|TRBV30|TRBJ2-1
CAWRLAGEGNEQFF
TGTGCCTGGCGACTAGCGGGAGAAGGGAATGAGCAGTTCTTC
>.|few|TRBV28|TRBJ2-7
CASSRAYEQYF
TGTGCCAGCAGTCGAGCCTACGAGCAGTACTTC
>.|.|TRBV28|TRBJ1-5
CASSSGFSNQPQHF
TGTGCCAGCAGTTCCGGGTTTAGCAATCAGCCCCAGCATTTT
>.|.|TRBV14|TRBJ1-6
CASSTTGKSPLHF
TGTGCCAGCAGCACTACAGGGAAGTCACCCCTCCACTTT
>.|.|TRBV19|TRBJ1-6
CASSMSESSYNSPLHF
TGTGCCAGTAGTATGAGTGAGAGCTCCTATAATTCACCCCTCCACTTT
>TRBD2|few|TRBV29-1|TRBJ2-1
CSVEDRLAGDLGEQFF
TGCAGCGTTGAAGATAGACTAGCGGGAGACTTAGGTGAGCAGTTCTTC
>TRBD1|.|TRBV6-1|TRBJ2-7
CASSMGQSSSYEQYF
TGTGCCAGCAGTATGGGACAGTCCAGCTCCTACGAGCAGTACTTC
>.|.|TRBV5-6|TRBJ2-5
CASSLWNPGKETQYF
TGTGCCAGCAGCTTGTGGAATCCAGGGAAGGAGACCCAGTACTTC
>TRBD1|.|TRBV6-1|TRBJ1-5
CASSGPTGTFSNQPQHF
TGTGCCAGCAGTGGACCGACAGGGACCTTTAGCAATCAGCCCCAGCATTTT
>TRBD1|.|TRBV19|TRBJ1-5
CASGGQGGNQPQHF
TGTGCCAGTGGGGGACAGGGAGGCAATCAGCCCCAGCATTTT
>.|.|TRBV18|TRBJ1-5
CASSPVRPGNSQPQHF
TGTGCCAGCTCACCCGTCCGCCCCGGCAACAGTCAGCCCCAGCATTTT
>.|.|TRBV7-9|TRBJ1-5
CASSLGAGNQPQHF
TGTGCCAGCAGCTTAGGGGCGGGTAATCAGCCCCAGCATTTT